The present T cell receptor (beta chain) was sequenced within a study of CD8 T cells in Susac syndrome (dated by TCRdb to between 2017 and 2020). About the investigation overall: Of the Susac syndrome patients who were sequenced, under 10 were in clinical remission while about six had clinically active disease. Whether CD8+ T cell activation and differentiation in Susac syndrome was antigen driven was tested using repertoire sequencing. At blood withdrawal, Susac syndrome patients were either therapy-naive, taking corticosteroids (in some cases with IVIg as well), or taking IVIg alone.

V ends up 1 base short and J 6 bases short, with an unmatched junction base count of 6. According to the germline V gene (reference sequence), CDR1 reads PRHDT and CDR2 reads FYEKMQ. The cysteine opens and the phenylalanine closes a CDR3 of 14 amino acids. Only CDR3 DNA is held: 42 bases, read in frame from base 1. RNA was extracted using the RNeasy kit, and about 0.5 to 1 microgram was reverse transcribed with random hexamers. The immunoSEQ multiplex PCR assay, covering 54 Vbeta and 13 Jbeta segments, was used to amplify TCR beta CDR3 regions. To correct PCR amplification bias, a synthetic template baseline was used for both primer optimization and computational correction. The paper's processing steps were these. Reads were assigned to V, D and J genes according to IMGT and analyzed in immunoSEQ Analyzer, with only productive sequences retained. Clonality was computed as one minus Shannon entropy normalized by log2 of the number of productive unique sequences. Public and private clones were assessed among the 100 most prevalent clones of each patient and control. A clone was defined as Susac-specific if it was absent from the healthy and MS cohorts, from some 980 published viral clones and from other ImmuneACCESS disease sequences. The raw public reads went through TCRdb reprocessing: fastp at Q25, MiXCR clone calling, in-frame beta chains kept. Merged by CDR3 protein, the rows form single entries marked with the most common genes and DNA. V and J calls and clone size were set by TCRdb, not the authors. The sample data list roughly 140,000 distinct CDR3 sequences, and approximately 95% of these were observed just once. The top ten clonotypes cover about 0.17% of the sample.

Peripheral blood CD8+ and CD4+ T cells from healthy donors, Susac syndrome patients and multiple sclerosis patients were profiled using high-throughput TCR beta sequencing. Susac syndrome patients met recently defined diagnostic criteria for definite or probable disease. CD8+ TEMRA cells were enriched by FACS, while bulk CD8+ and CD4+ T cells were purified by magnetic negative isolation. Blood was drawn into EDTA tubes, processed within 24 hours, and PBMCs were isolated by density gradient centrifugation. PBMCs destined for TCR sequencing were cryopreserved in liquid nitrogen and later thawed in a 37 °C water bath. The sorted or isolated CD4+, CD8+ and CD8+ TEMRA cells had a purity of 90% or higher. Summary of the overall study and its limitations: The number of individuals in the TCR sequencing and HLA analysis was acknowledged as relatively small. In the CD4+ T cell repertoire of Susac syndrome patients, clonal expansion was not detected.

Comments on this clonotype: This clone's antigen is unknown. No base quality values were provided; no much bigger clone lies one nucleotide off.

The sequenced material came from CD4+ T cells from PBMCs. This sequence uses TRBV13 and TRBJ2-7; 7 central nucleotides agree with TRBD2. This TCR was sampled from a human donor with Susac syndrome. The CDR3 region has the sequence CASSLETSMGEQYF. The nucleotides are TGTGCCAGCAGCTTAGAGACTAGCATGGGCGAGCAGTACTTC.